Listed below are T cell receptor beta chains from one sample, sequenced in a study of blood T cell repertoires in COVID-19. Sequencing used immunoSEQ multiplex PCR; TCRdb keeps in-frame clones, though not all of them. Of roughly 220,000 clones listed, 80% to 90% are singletons. The sequencing input was peripheral blood. These receptor sequences come from a man aged 25 to 40 with active or convalescent COVID-19. Both conserved end residues are part of each CDR3. A D gene is named only where the DNA matches it firmly. Some rows have no size entry. The others give once, few or many, or a class for an expanded clone.

length: 16; J: TRBJ2-1; size: .; D: TRBD2; V: TRBV5-1; DNA: TGCGCCAGCAGCTTGGGTGGGAGGGTCCTATACAATGAGCAGTTCTTC; CDR3: CASSLGGRVLYNEQFF
length: 14; J: TRBJ2-7; size: few; D: .; V: TRBV4-2; DNA: TGTGCCAGCAGCCAAGTACAGGGTGTCTACGAGCAGTACTTC; CDR3: CASSQVQGVYEQYF
length: 17; J: TRBJ2-6; size: few; D: TRBD2; V: TRBV19; DNA: TGTGCCAGTAGTCCCCGGGGGGGGGACTCTGGGGCCAACGTCCTGACTTTC; CDR3: CASSPRGGDSGANVLTF
length: 15; J: TRBJ2-2; size: .; D: TRBD1; V: TRBV7-8; DNA: TGTGCCAGCAGCTTGGACAGGGGGCCAACCGGGGAGCTGTTTTTT; CDR3: CASSLDRGPTGELFF
length: 14; J: TRBJ2-7; size: .; D: TRBD1; V: TRBV28; DNA: TGTGCCAGCAGAGGGCCAGGGGGTACCTACGAGCAGTACTTC; CDR3: CASRGPGGTYEQYF
length: 17; J: TRBJ2-2; size: .; D: TRBD1; V: TRBV19; DNA: TGTGCCAGTAGGAGGACAGGTGGTAGTTCGAACACCGGGGAGCTGTTTTTT; CDR3: CASRRTGGSSNTGELFF
length: 14; J: TRBJ2-7; size: .; D: .; V: TRBV28; DNA: TGTGCCAGCACCCCCGGGGGATCACTCTACGAGCAGTACTTC; CDR3: CASTPGGSLYEQYF
length: 13; J: TRBJ1-2; size: .; D: .; V: TRBV18; DNA: TGTGCCAGCTCGCTCGGACAGAACTATGGCTACACCTTC; CDR3: CASSLGQNYGYTF
length: 16; J: TRBJ1-4; size: .; D: TRBD1; V: TRBV5-8; DNA: TGTGCCAGCAGCTCAATACCGGGACAGGGTAATGAAAAACTGTTTTTT; CDR3: CASSSIPGQGNEKLFF
length: 12; J: TRBJ2-3; size: .; D: .; V: TRBV15; DNA: TGTGCCACCAGCAGAAGGGGTGGGGAACAGTATTTT; CDR3: CATSRRGGEQYF
length: 16; J: TRBJ1-3; size: .; D: .; V: TRBV18; DNA: TGTGCCAGCAACCCCCTCCTCGCGAGCTCTGGAAACACCATATATTTT; CDR3: CASNPLLASSGNTIYF
length: 16; J: TRBJ2-7; size: .; D: .; V: TRBV19; DNA: TGTGCCAGTAGTCCCCGTTTGACAAAGAGCTCCTACGAGCAGTACTTC; CDR3: CASSPRLTKSSYEQYF
length: 15; J: TRBJ2-7; size: .; D: TRBD2; V: TRBV2; DNA: TGTGCCAGCAGTGGGGGTCTGGCGGGAGTCGTCGAGCAGTACTTC; CDR3: CASSGGLAGVVEQYF
length: 15; J: TRBJ2-3; size: .; D: TRBD2; V: TRBV9; DNA: TGTGCCAGCAGCGTAGGAGCGCGGGGGACAGATACGCAGTATTTT; CDR3: CASSVGARGTDTQYF
length: 15; J: TRBJ2-3; size: .; D: TRBD2; V: TRBV3-1/TRBV3-2; DNA: TGTGCCAGCAGCCAGATGAGCGGGGCCCCGGATACGCAGTATTTT; CDR3: CASSQMSGAPDTQYF
length: 15; J: TRBJ2-7; size: once; D: TRBD1; V: TRBV18; DNA: TGTGCCAGCTCACCACCGGGACAGGGGCGGGACGAGCAGTACTTC; CDR3: CASSPPGQGRDEQYF
length: 16; J: TRBJ1-1; size: .; D: .; V: TRBV18; DNA: TGTGCCAGCTCACCAACGTCCTATGTGAGCGGGACTGAAGCTTTCTTT; CDR3: CASSPTSYVSGTEAFF
length: 19; J: TRBJ2-3; size: .; D: TRBD2; V: TRBV4-1; DNA: TGCGCCAGCAGCCAAGCGGCAGCGGGGTGGGGATTTAGCACAGATACGCAGTATTTT; CDR3: CASSQAAAGWGFSTDTQYF
length: 12; J: TRBJ2-1; size: .; D: .; V: TRBV6-6; DNA: TGTGCCAGCAGTCAACAGCCCAATGAGCAGTTCTTC; CDR3: CASSQQPNEQFF
length: 14; J: TRBJ2-1; size: few; D: TRBD1; V: TRBV11-3; DNA: TGTGCCAGCAGCCGGCGGACAGGGGTTGATGAGCAGTTCTTC; CDR3: CASSRRTGVDEQFF
length: 12; J: TRBJ1-1; size: .; D: .; V: TRBV28; DNA: TGTGCCAGCAGTTTATGGGGAGGGGGAGCTTTCTTT; CDR3: CASSLWGGGAFF
length: 14; J: TRBJ2-2; size: few; D: TRBD2; V: TRBV25-1; DNA: TGTGCCAGCCGGCCATGGCGGGAGGCCGGGGAGCTGTTTTTT; CDR3: CASRPWREAGELFF
length: 15; J: TRBJ1-1; size: .; D: .; V: TRBV3-1/TRBV3-2; DNA: TGTGCCAGCAGCCAAGGTTCGGGGTGGAGCACTGAAGCTTTCTTT; CDR3: CASSQGSGWSTEAFF
length: 15; J: TRBJ2-7; size: .; D: TRBD1; V: TRBV4-1; DNA: TGCGCCAGCAGCCAAAGACAGGGGTTTTCCTACGAGCAGTACTTC; CDR3: CASSQRQGFSYEQYF
length: 15; J: TRBJ2-3; size: once; D: .; V: TRBV19; DNA: TGTGCCAGTAGTATACAGGAGCGGTCCACAGATACGCAGTATTTT; CDR3: CASSIQERSTDTQYF
length: 14; J: TRBJ1-1; size: .; D: .; V: TRBV6-5; DNA: TGTGCCAGCACCAGCACTAGACTGGGGACTGAAGCTTTCTTT; CDR3: CASTSTRLGTEAFF
length: 17; J: TRBJ2-1; size: once; D: .; V: TRBV4-1; DNA: TGCGCCAGCAGCCAAGATCTCGGTGAGGGTACCTACAATGAGCAGTTCTTC; CDR3: CASSQDLGEGTYNEQFF
length: 14; J: TRBJ2-1; size: .; D: TRBD2; V: TRBV3-1/TRBV3-2; DNA: TGTGCCAGCGACACTAGCGGGAGCTACAATGAGCAGTTCTTC; CDR3: CASDTSGSYNEQFF
length: 13; J: TRBJ2-1; size: .; D: TRBD1; V: TRBV27; DNA: TGTGCCAGCACCCCGGGACAGCCGAATGAGCAGTTCTTC; CDR3: CASTPGQPNEQFF
length: 15; J: TRBJ2-1; size: .; D: .; V: TRBV27; DNA: TGTGCCAGCAGTTCCCGACAGGTACTGAGCTATGAGCAGTTCTTC; CDR3: CASSSRQVLSYEQFF
length: 19; J: TRBJ1-5; size: once; D: TRBD1; V: TRBV6-2/TRBV6-3; DNA: TGTGCCAGCAGTCGCCGGGACAGGGCCCTAACTTATAGCAATCAGCCCCAGCATTTT; CDR3: CASSRRDRALTYSNQPQHF
length: 14; J: TRBJ1-5; size: .; D: .; V: TRBV27; DNA: TGTGCCAGCAGCGTTACAGGGTTGACTCAGCCCCAGCATTTT; CDR3: CASSVTGLTQPQHF
length: 14; J: TRBJ2-7; size: .; D: TRBD2; V: TRBV28; DNA: TGTGCCAGCAGTTGGCTAGCGGGTCCCTACGAGCAGTACTTC; CDR3: CASSWLAGPYEQYF
length: 17; J: TRBJ1-1; size: .; D: .; V: TRBV23-1; DNA: TGCGCCAGCAGTCAATCAGCAGGGCCAGTCCCGAACACTGAAGCTTTCTTT; CDR3: CASSQSAGPVPNTEAFF
length: 16; J: TRBJ2-2; size: .; D: .; V: TRBV5-1; DNA: TGCGCCAGCAGCTTGGTCGCAGGGGCGAACACCGGGGAGCTGTTTTTT; CDR3: CASSLVAGANTGELFF
length: 16; J: TRBJ2-5; size: .; D: TRBD2; V: TRBV18; DNA: TGTGCCAGCTCACCCCGCGGGGGGGCGAACAAAGAGACCCAGTACTTC; CDR3: CASSPRGGANKETQYF
length: 14; J: TRBJ2-7; size: medium-sized; D: TRBD1; V: TRBV13; DNA: TGTGCCAGCAGCGTAGGGACAGGACGCTACGAGCAGTACTTC; CDR3: CASSVGTGRYEQYF
length: 15; J: TRBJ1-6; size: .; D: .; V: TRBV5-3; DNA: TGTGCCAGAAGCTTGAGGAGACGTTACAATTCACCCCTCCACTTT; CDR3: CARSLRRRYNSPLHF
length: 13; J: TRBJ2-7; size: .; D: .; V: TRBV6-5; DNA: TGTGCCAGCAGCCCCCAGGGATCCTACGAGCAGTACTTC; CDR3: CASSPQGSYEQYF
length: 13; J: TRBJ2-2; size: .; D: .; V: TRBV6-5; DNA: TGTGCCAGCAGTTCTACAGGGCCCGGGGAGCTGTTTTTT; CDR3: CASSSTGPGELFF
length: 14; J: TRBJ1-5; size: .; D: .; V: TRBV28; DNA: TGTGCCAGCAGTTTATCCAGGGGCGATCAGCCCCAGCATTTT; CDR3: CASSLSRGDQPQHF
length: 13; J: TRBJ2-1; size: .; D: TRBD1; V: TRBV24-1; DNA: TGTGCCACCAGTCTGGGACAGGGTAATGAGCAGTTCTTC; CDR3: CATSLGQGNEQFF
length: 14; J: TRBJ2-3; size: .; D: .; V: TRBV9; DNA: TGTGCCAGCAGCGTTCAGGGTTGGACAGATACGCAGTATTTT; CDR3: CASSVQGWTDTQYF
length: 17; J: TRBJ1-3; size: once; D: TRBD1; V: TRBV5-4; DNA: TGTGCCAGCAGCTCAGGACAGGGGGCGGCCTCTGGAAACACCATATATTTT; CDR3: CASSSGQGAASGNTIYF
length: 18; J: TRBJ2-2; size: .; D: TRBD2; V: TRBV3-1/TRBV3-2; DNA: TGTGCCAGCAGCCAGGGGCTAGCGGGGGGCTCCAACACCGGGGAGCTGTTTTTT; CDR3: CASSQGLAGGSNTGELFF
length: 15; J: TRBJ2-1; size: .; D: .; V: TRBV5-4; DNA: TGTGCCAGCTCGCCTACCCCCGACTACCTTAATGAGCAGTTCTTC; CDR3: CASSPTPDYLNEQFF
length: 13; J: TRBJ1-5; size: .; D: .; V: TRBV28; DNA: TGTGCCAGCAGTTTTAGAGGTGGGCAGCCCCAGCATTTT; CDR3: CASSFRGGQPQHF
length: 13; J: TRBJ1-1; size: .; D: .; V: TRBV7-8; DNA: TGTGCCAGCAGCCGGGCGGGGATAACTGAAGCTTTCTTT; CDR3: CASSRAGITEAFF
length: 14; J: TRBJ2-5; size: .; D: TRBD2; V: TRBV24-1; DNA: TGTGCCACCAGTGGCCCTAGCGGGTGGGAGACCCAGTACTTC; CDR3: CATSGPSGWETQYF
length: 15; J: TRBJ2-7; size: few; D: TRBD2; V: TRBV7-8; DNA: TGTGCCACCCACGCACCGGGACTAGTAACCTACGAGCAGTACTTC; CDR3: CATHAPGLVTYEQYF
length: 16; J: TRBJ1-5; size: .; D: TRBD1; V: TRBV5-6; DNA: TGTGCCAGCAGCTTGGCCCGACAGGGGGGCAATCAGCCCCAGCATTTT; CDR3: CASSLARQGGNQPQHF
length: 14; J: TRBJ2-7; size: .; D: TRBD1; V: TRBV28; DNA: TGTGCCAGCAGCATTGATACAGGGGGCGACGAGCAGTACTTC; CDR3: CASSIDTGGDEQYF
length: 16; J: TRBJ1-4; size: .; D: .; V: TRBV4-3; DNA: TGCGCCAGCAGCCAAGATCGTTCACACACGAATGAAAAACTGTTTTTT; CDR3: CASSQDRSHTNEKLFF
length: 11; J: TRBJ2-5; size: .; D: .; V: TRBV7-9; DNA: TGTGCCAGCAGCTCGCGAGAGACCCAGTACTTC; CDR3: CASSSRETQYF
length: 15; J: TRBJ2-1; size: .; D: TRBD2; V: TRBV19; DNA: TGTGCCAGTAGTTGGGGAGGAGCGGGAGCGGATGAGCAGTTCTTC; CDR3: CASSWGGAGADEQFF
length: 15; J: TRBJ2-2; size: .; D: TRBD1; V: TRBV2; DNA: TGTGCCAGCACTACGGGACAGGGTAGAACCGGGGAGCTGTTTTTT; CDR3: CASTTGQGRTGELFF
length: 13; J: TRBJ1-2; size: .; D: TRBD1; V: TRBV7-9; DNA: TGTGCCAGCAGCCTACAGGGGGCTCGGGGCTACACCTTC; CDR3: CASSLQGARGYTF
length: 14; J: TRBJ1-5; size: .; D: TRBD1; V: TRBV6-2/TRBV6-3; DNA: TGTGCCAGCAGTTGGGCAGGGGGCGATCAGCCCCAGCATTTT; CDR3: CASSWAGGDQPQHF
length: 12; J: TRBJ2-3; size: .; D: .; V: TRBV5-4; DNA: TGTGCCAGCAGCCGGGACACAGATACGCAGTATTTT; CDR3: CASSRDTDTQYF
length: 13; J: TRBJ1-6; size: .; D: .; V: TRBV21-1; DNA: TGTGCCAGGTACAGGGGACCGAATTCACCCCTCCACTTT; CDR3: CARYRGPNSPLHF